The present entry profiles one TCR beta chain with its context. A modified ARM-PCR protocol with three rounds of nested PCR amplified TCRbeta. MiXCR was run by TCRdb on the multiplex PCR reads, yielding one entry per CDR3 protein. Of roughly 200,000 distinct CDR3 sequences in the sample, 60% to 85% were seen once. The V gene's germline CDR1 is SNHLY and CDR2 FYNNEI. Trimming took 6 bases from V and 5 from J; bases not matched to a gene: 5. This CDR3 comprises 13 residues. This entry comes from a study of tumor and adjacent non-tumor tissue in lung cancer. This sample's RNA came from whole unsorted tissue.

The gene calls are TRBV2 and TRBJ1-1; 8 bases map to TRBD1. Material: lung tumor tissue. The TCR sequence derives from a man aged 60-69 years with non-small cell lung cancer. For the CDR3, the DNA is TGTGCCAGCAGAGAGACAGGGGTTACTGAAGCTTTCTTT. This sequence encodes CASRETGVTEAFF.